The subject of this entry is one T cell receptor (beta chain). V lost 3 bases to trimming and J lost 0 bases; unmatched junction nucleotides: 7. This CDR3 spans 16 amino acids. Germline CDR1 MDHEN, CDR2 SYDVKM. The data derive from a study of blood T cell repertoires in COVID-19. Study summary: Acute and convalescent COVID-19 samples came from the United States, Italy and Spain. T cells, B-cell-depleted T cells, or PBMCs supplied cDNA or gDNA.

The table came from immunoSEQ multiplex PCR; TCRdb's copy has only in-frame clones and leaves some out. The data show fewer than 300,000 clones, approximately 85% seen once. Donors in Cohort 3 counted as recovered after two negative PCRs, clearance, or symptom resolution. The gene calls are TRBV28 and TRBJ1-1; 7 nucleotides align to TRBD1. The TCR was taken from a woman in her thirties who had recovered from COVID-19. Sequencing was carried out using PBMCs or T cells enriched from blood (not recorded which). CDR3 DNA: TGTGCCAGCAGTTTTAGGGGACAGTTTATGAACACTGAAGCTTTCTTT. It yields the protein CASSFRGQFMNTEAFF.